This T cell receptor (beta chain) was identified during a study of neurological immune-mediated disorders. The study's findings and limits: One cluster of related CDR3 sequences contained, by phylogenetic grouping, the repertoires of 18 of 34 multiple sclerosis patients and formed a possible signature.

This clonotype was seen many times. The target antigen is unknown. TCRdb called the 5' RACE reads again in MiXCR, with one record for every CDR3 protein. The sample yields about 120,000 distinct CDR3 sequences, roughly 3.2% seen once. Trimming removed 5 bases from V and 3 bases from J; junction bases left unmatched: 6. The CDR3 is made up of 15 amino acids. The J gene is TRBJ2-7, the V gene TRBV12-3 or TRBV12-4; 11 positions agree with TRBD2. The sequenced material came from PBMCs. The receptor was derived from a woman younger than 45 with multiple sclerosis. CDR3 nucleotide sequence: TGTGCCAGCAGTCTAACTAGCGGGGGCGACTACGAGCAGTACTTC. Translating it yields CASSLTSGGDYEQYF.